This T cell receptor (beta chain) was obtained from a study of T-cell reconstitution after alpha-beta-depleted transplantation in children. This clonotype has ten or more counts. As it was prepared, the TCRbeta library received unique molecular identifiers. TCRdb independently ran MiXCR on the PCR reads; one entry per CDR3 protein. Here the sample spans some 350,000 distinct CDR3 sequences, about 9.4% being singletons. Per germline, CDR1 DFQATT and CDR2 SNEGSKA (reference sequence). Trimming cost V 3 bases and J 5 bases, with 11 bases left between them. The CDR3 is made up of 14 amino acids. This receptor was obtained from a human donor who donated a stem cell graft to a child with acute lymphoblastic leukemia. This specimen consisted of PBMCs from the stem cell graft donor, obtained from the stem cell graft. The chain combines TRBV20-1 with TRBJ1-6, with no clear D. The CDR3 sequence: CSASMGINNSPLHF. CDR3 sequence (DNA): TGCAGTGCTAGTATGGGGATCAATAATTCACCCCTCCACTTT.